The next 20 T cell receptor beta chains were all read from a single sample in a study of regulatory T cells in long-lasting Graves disease. The time point denotes: newly diagnosed GD, antithyroid drugs for less than 3 months. From RNA extracted from PBMCs, the TCR library was made. Building the TCR beta libraries relied on iRepertoire HTBI primers, and CDR3 regions underwent Arm-PCR. In TCRdb, the multiplex PCR reads were re-called with MiXCR into one record per CDR3 protein. Here the sample spans around 400,000 distinct CDR3 sequences, 12% being singletons. These data were also reused for a study on T cells in Graves' hyperthyroidism and ophthalmopathy.

The sequencing here drew on peripheral blood mononuclear cells (PBMCs), taken at new diagnosis, from a patient treated with antithyroid drugs. The origin of the receptors is a woman under 30 with Graves disease.

A few counts support this clonotype. The genes are TRBV15 and TRBJ1-2; weak D call: TRBD1 (6 bases). The CDR3 has 13 amino acids. Germline CDR1 is LNHNV and CDR2 is YYDKDF (reference sequence). V was pared by 6 bases and J by 0 bases, with 8 bases between. Here the CDR3 reads CATRDRANYGYTF. Written as DNA, the CDR3 is TGTGCCACCAGGGACAGAGCTAACTATGGCTACACCTTC.

This clonotype was detected a few times. Given a much more abundant clone one base away, this may be a read error. CDR3 protein: CSAREGLAGRETQHF. For the CDR3, the DNA is TGCAGTGCTAGAGAGGGCCTAGCGGGAAGAGAGACCCAGCACTTC. This chain connects TRBV20-1 to TRBJ2-5; TRBD2 aligns across 9 bases. The CDR3 is 15 amino acids. Germline CDR1 DFQATT, CDR2 SNEGSKA (reference sequence).

This clonotype was counted many times. One end of the junction does not line up with germline, which may come from a read error. V and J are TRBV6-2 or TRBV6-3 and TRBJ2-1; D call uncertain. The CDR3 has 16 residues. Germline V gene lookup returns CDR1 MNHEY and CDR2 SVGEGT. The CDR3 sequence: CASSYSSGLSYNEQFF. The CDR3 DNA reads TGTGCCAGCAGTTATAGCTCCGGCCTCTCCTATAATGAGCAGTTCTTC.

This clonotype appeared a few times. The chain recombines TRBV29-1 with TRBJ2-5, with 9 nucleotides matching TRBD2. The CDR3 is 14 residues long. Losses at the gene ends were 2 bases for V and 10 bases for J; bases not matched to a gene: 11. CDR1 and CDR2 from the germline V gene are SQVTM and ANQGSEA. The CDR3 sequence: CSVELAGPGRVQYF. The CDR3 DNA reads TGCAGCGTTGAACTAGCGGGGCCCGGAAGGGTCCAGTACTTC.

On this clonotype: A far larger clone is a single base away, which makes a read error likely. This chain links TRBV2 with TRBJ2-5; TRBD2 matches at 7 bases. The J call may be incorrect, as the DNA end agrees better with TRBJ2-1. This CDR3 is 14 amino acids long. Germline assignment: CDR1 SNHLY and CDR2 FYNNEI. The CDR3 here is CASSDLAVTDEQFF. The CDR3 DNA sequence: TGTGCCAGCAGTGATCTAGCGGTTACAGATGAGCAGTTCTTC.

This sequence joins TRBV6-1 and TRBJ2-1; the D gene is possibly TRBD2 (6 bases). In germline, CDR1 is MNHNS, CDR2 SASEGT. Between the trimmed V and J ends, which lost 6 bases and 0 bases, there was a span of 12 bases. The CDR3 covers 15 residues. The CDR3 DNA reads TGTGCCAGCAGAACAGAGCGGGTCTCCTACAATGAGCAGTTCTTC. Residues: CASRTERVSYNEQFF.

The chain is built from TRBV10-3 and TRBJ2-7, with TRBD1 identical over 12 bases. This CDR3 contains 17 residues. J was trimmed by 1 base and V by 4 bases; bases with no gene match: 8. Germline V gives CDR1 ENHRY, CDR2 SYGVKD. The CDR3 spells CAISAPGTGGKSYEQYF. CDR3 nucleotides: TGTGCCATCAGTGCGCCTGGGACAGGGGGCAAGTCCTACGAGCAGTACTTC.

This clonotype was picked up many times. This sequence joins TRBV5-1 and TRBJ1-2, with D unclear. The CDR3 is made up of 16 amino acids. The V gene lost 0 bases and the J gene lost 5 bases, with 17 bases spanning the gap. From germline, CDR1 is SGHRS and CDR2 YFSETQ. CDR3 amino acids: CASSLEIFAGLYGYTF. CDR3 sequence (DNA): TGCGCCAGCAGCTTGGAAATTTTTGCAGGCTTATATGGCTACACCTTC.

This clonotype was counted ten times or more. J is TRBJ2-1 and V is TRBV5-1; 10 bases align to TRBD2. This CDR3 is 15 amino acids long. J gave up 8 bases and V 1 base, and 6 bases lay outside the gene matches. CDR1 is SGHRS and CDR2 is YFSETQ in the germline V gene. The DNA for the CDR3 is TGCGCCAGCAGCTTGTTAGCGGGAGGAAGCGATGAGCAGTTCTTC. Its translation: CASSLLAGGSDEQFF.

This clonotype showed up just a few times. This CDR3 reads CASSQDVRGPMNTEAFF. In DNA form, the CDR3 reads TGTGCCAGCAGCCAAGATGTGAGGGGCCCGATGAACACTGAAGCTTTCTTT. This rearrangement joins TRBV14 to TRBJ1-1; tentatively, D is TRBD1 (5 bases). V lost 0 bases and J lost 0, with 14 bases in between. The CDR3 covers 17 residues. Germline V gene lookup returns CDR1 SGHDN and CDR2 FVKESK.

The sample holds a few counts of this clonotype. The genes are TRBV12-3 or TRBV12-4 and TRBJ2-2; TRBD2 matches at 12 bases. Unmatched junction bases numbered 11, after V lost 5 bases and J lost 7 bases. The CDR3 runs 17 residues. The CDR3 coding sequence is TGTGCCAGCAGTCCCCTAGCGGGAGGGCCGGGGGTCGGGGAGCTGTTTTTT. Its translation: CASSPLAGGPGVGELFF.

There are a few counts of this clonotype. The V and J genes are TRBV7-3 and TRBJ2-7; D gene uncertain. Trimming took off 0 bases at V and 5 bases at J, with 8 bases between the two ends. The CDR3 extends over 13 amino acids. Germline loops: CDR1 SGHTA, CDR2 FQGTGA. The CDR3 sequence: CASSLTGFNEQYF. The CDR3, as DNA: TGTGCCAGCAGCTTAACAGGGTTTAACGAGCAGTACTTC. Combining the CDR3 with reference TRBV7-3 and TRBJ2-7 gives the whole variable domain GAGVSQTPSNKVTEKGKYVELRCDPISGHTALYWYRQSLGQGPEFLIYFQGTGAADDSGLPNDRFFAVRPEGSVSTLKIQRTERGDSAVYLCASSLTGFNEQYFGPGTRLTVT.

In its sample, this clonotype was seen many times. The chain is built from TRBV12-3 or TRBV12-4 and TRBJ1-2; 8 bases align to TRBD1. After removal of 7 bases from V and 3 bases from J, the junction contained 10 bases not matched to a gene. The CDR3 runs to 15 residues. In nucleotides, the CDR3 is TGTGCCAGCATGGACAGGGTCAAGGGGGACTATGGCTACACCTTC. Amino acid sequence: CASMDRVKGDYGYTF.

This clonotype showed up many times. The genes are TRBV7-9 and TRBJ1-1; 8 nucleotides match TRBD1. The germline V gene has CDR1 SEHNR and CDR2 FQNEAQ (reference sequence). This CDR3 is 16 amino acids long. J lost 3 bases, V lost 3 bases, and 9 bases had no gene match. CDR3 coding DNA: TGTGCCAGCAGCTTCGGGACAGGAAGCGGTGACACTGAAGCTTTCTTT. It yields the protein CASSFGTGSGDTEAFF.

This clonotype has at least ten counts. The chain is built from TRBV12-3 or TRBV12-4 and TRBJ2-1; D may match TRBD1 or TRBD2 (5 bases each). CDR3 length: 16 amino acids. Deletions cut 5 bases from V and 4 bases from J, with 18 bases between. CDR3 protein: CASSRGRDTRYNEQFF. The CDR3 DNA reads TGTGCCAGCAGTAGGGGTCGCGATACTAGGTACAATGAGCAGTTCTTC.

This clonotype occurred many times. The chain employs TRBV6-2 or TRBV6-3 and TRBJ1-2, with 9 bases fitting TRBD1. Germline V gene lookup returns CDR1 MNHEY and CDR2 SVGEGT. This CDR3 contains 13 residues. Trimming cost V 2 bases and J 13 bases; bases outside gene matches: 8. The CDR3 nucleotides read TGTGCCAGCAGTTACCTGAGGACAGGGGATTGCACCTTC. This gives the protein CASSYLRTGDCTF.

This chain links TRBV20-1 with TRBJ2-2; 10 nucleotides match TRBD2. V lost 6 bases to trimming and J lost 6 bases; unmatched junction nucleotides: 13. CDR1 is DFQATT, CDR2 SNEGSKA, per germline (reference sequence). The CDR3 runs 16 residues. In DNA, the CDR3 is TGCAGTGCCATATATGCCCAGCGGGAGGGCGCCGGGGAGCTGTTTTTT. Translating gives CSAIYAQREGAGELFF.

The CDR3 region is CASVWGTGSTDTQYF. In DNA, the CDR3 is TGCGCCAGCGTGTGGGGGACAGGGAGCACAGATACGCAGTATTTT. This sequence joins TRBV5-1 and TRBJ2-3; 9 bases are shared with TRBD1. Germline V gene data show CDR1 as SGHRS and CDR2 as YFSETQ. V gave up 7 bases and J gave up 0 bases; unmatched junction bases: 6. The CDR3 contains 15 residues.

The chain employs TRBV12-3 or TRBV12-4 and TRBJ2-5; 7 bases are a match to TRBD2. J was trimmed by 5 bases and V by 5 bases; bases with no gene match: 26. This CDR3 region has 20 residues. The CDR3 protein is CASSPGPKNQGGSGLETQYF. The CDR3 nucleotides are TGTGCCAGCAGTCCAGGACCCAAGAATCAGGGAGGTAGCGGGTTGGAGACCCAGTACTTC.

The genes are TRBV19 and TRBJ1-5; D unresolved. The germline V and J ends were trimmed by 1 base and 2 bases, with 15 bases remaining between them. The germline V gene encodes CDR1 LNHDA and CDR2 SQIVND (reference sequence). This CDR3 spans 17 amino acids. CDR3 DNA: TGTGCCAGTAGTATAGTAAGAGGACCCTTCGGCAATCAGCCCCAGCATTTT. This gives the protein CASSIVRGPFGNQPQHF.